Listed here is a single T cell receptor (beta chain). Its matching antigen is unknown. Produced via immunoSEQ multiplex PCR; TCRdb's table is partial and in-frame only. The sample lists about 12,000 clones, around three quarters occurring once. This sample stems from a study of tissue T cells after allogeneic stem cell transplantation. Overall study results and limits: Across patients, clones rarely overlapped, yet motif clusters were shared tissue-specifically.

Deletions cut 4 bases from V and 8 bases from J, with 21 bases between. Germline CDR1 reads SGHTA; CDR2 reads FQGTGA. The CDR3 is 16 amino acids. The input for sequencing was tissue from the right colon, taken at autopsy. The chain combines TRBV7-3 with TRBJ1-3, with D possibly being TRBD1 (6 bases). The receptor's source is a woman aged 18 to 55 with breast cancer. CDR3 region: CASSSSQGSRADTIYF. CDR3 sequence (DNA): TGTGCCAGCAGCTCATCACAGGGCTCACGGGCGGACACCATATATTTT.